Listed below are T cell receptor beta chains from one sample, sequenced in a study of control samples from healthy donors and cancer patients. Sequenced by immunoSEQ multiplex PCR; TCRdb stores in-frame clones only, minus some. Among about 94,000 clones, 90% were seen once, and the ten largest hold 3% to 4.5%. The specimen sequenced was blood. These receptors all stem from a woman between 18 and 29 years old in good health. Both conserved end residues are trimmed from each CDR3. Expanded clones get a size class; other rows say once, few or many, or leave the size out.

CDR3	size	J	V
ASSITSQETGELF	-	TRBJ2-2	TRBV11-2
ASRITAYRYTEAF	-	TRBJ1-1	TRBV19
ASRYRADEAF	-	TRBJ1-1	TRBV5-1
AISEWGLAETNEQF	once	TRBJ2-1	TRBV10-3
ASSKRLGQGDGYT	-	TRBJ1-2	TRBV21-1
ASSLSYGTGTGQETQY	-	TRBJ2-5	TRBV7-3
ASSPTSGAGDTQY	-	TRBJ2-3	TRBV3-1/TRBV3-2
ASRDRGRQETQY	-	TRBJ2-5	TRBV5-4
ASSEVRQGLYGGYT	-	TRBJ1-2	TRBV2
ASSFFGQTLRINYGYT	-	TRBJ1-2	TRBV5-5
ASSSLWDRANTEAF	-	TRBJ1-1	TRBV19
ASSPSGSSPTDTQY	-	TRBJ2-3	TRBV9
ASSVGAGAYNEQF	-	TRBJ2-1	TRBV9
ASSPIAGARTGELF	-	TRBJ2-2	TRBV19
ASSPGQGSGTEAF	few	TRBJ1-1	TRBV18
ASSLDVSGNTIY	-	TRBJ1-3	TRBV13
ASSYSMQGNGYT	-	TRBJ1-2	TRBV6-5
ASSQGTGTGNTIY	-	TRBJ1-3	TRBV4-1
ASPHIDTEAF	-	TRBJ1-1	TRBV2
ASSKGAATEAF	-	TRBJ1-1	TRBV4-1
ASSKGYSNQPQH	-	TRBJ1-5	TRBV27